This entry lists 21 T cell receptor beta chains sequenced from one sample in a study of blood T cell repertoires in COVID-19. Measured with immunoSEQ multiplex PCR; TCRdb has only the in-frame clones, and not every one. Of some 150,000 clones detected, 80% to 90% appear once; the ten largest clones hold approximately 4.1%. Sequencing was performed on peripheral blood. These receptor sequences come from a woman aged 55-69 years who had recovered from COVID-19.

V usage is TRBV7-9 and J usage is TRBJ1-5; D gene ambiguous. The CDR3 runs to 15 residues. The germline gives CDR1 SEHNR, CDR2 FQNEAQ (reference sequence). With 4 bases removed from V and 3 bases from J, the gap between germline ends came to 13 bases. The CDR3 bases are TGTGCCAGCAGCTCCCAAGGGAGCCTCAATCAGCCCCAGCATTTT. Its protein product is CASSSQGSLNQPQHF.

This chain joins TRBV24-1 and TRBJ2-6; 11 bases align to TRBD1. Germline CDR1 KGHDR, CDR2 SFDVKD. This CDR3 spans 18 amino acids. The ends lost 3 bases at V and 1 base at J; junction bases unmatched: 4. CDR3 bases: TGTGCCACCAGTGATCCGGGACAGGGGGTTTCTGGGGCCAACGTCCTGACTTTC. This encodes CATSDPGQGVSGANVLTF.

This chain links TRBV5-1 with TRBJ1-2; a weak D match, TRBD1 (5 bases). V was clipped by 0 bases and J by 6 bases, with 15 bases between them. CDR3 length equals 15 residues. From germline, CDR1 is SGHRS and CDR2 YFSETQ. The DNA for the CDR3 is TGCGCCAGCAGCTTGGGTAATGTCGGACAAAATGGCTACACCTTC. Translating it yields CASSLGNVGQNGYTF. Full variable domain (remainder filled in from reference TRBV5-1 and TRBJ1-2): KAGVTQTPRYLIKTRGQQVTLSCSPISGHRSVSWYQQTPGQGLQFLFEYFSETQRNKGNFPGRFSGRQFSNSRSEMNVSTLELGDSALYLCASSLGNVGQNGYTFGSGTRLTVV.

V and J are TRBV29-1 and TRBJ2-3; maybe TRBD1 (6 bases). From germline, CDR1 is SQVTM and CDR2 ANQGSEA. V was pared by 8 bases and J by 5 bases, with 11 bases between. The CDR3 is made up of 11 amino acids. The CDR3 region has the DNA TGCAGCAAAAGCAGGGGAGATACGCAGTATTTT. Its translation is CSKSRGDTQYF.

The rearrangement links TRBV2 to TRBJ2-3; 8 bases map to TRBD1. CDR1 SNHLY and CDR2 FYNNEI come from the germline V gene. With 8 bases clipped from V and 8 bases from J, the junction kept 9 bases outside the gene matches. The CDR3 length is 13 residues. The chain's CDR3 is CASSGQEDGTQYF. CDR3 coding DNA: TGTGCCAGCTCGGGACAGGAAGATGGTACGCAGTATTTT.

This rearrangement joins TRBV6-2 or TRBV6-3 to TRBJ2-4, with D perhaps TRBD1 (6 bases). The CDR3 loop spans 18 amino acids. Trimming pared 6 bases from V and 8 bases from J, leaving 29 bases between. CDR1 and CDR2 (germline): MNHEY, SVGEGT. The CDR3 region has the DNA TGTGCCAGCAGCCACACCGAGGGCTGGGGGCGGCTCGTGGACATTCAGTACTTC. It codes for CASSHTEGWGRLVDIQYF.

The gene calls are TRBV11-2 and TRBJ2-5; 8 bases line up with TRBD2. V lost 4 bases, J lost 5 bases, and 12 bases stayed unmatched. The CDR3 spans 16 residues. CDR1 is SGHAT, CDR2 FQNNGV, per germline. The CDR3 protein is CASSSQAGGGRETQYF. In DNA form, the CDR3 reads TGTGCCAGCAGCTCCCAAGCCGGGGGGGGACGGGAGACCCAGTACTTC.

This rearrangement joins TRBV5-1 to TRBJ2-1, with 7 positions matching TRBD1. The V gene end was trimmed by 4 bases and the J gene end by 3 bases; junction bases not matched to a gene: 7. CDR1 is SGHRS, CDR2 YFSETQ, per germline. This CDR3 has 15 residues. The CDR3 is CASSRADRNYNEQFF. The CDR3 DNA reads TGCGCCAGCAGCAGGGCGGACAGGAACTACAATGAGCAGTTCTTC.

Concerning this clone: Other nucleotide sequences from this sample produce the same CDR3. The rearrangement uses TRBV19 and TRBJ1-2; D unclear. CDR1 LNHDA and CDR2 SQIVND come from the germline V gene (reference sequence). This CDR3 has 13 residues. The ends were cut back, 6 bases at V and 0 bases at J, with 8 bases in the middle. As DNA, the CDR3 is TGTGCCAGTAGCAGCGGGACTAACTATGGCTACACCTTC. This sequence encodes CASSSGTNYGYTF.

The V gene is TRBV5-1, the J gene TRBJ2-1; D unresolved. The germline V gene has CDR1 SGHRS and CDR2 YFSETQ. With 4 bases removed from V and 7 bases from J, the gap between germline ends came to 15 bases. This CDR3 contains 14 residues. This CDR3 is CASSPSFAANEQFF. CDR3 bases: TGCGCCAGCAGCCCCTCGTTCGCAGCGAATGAGCAGTTCTTC.

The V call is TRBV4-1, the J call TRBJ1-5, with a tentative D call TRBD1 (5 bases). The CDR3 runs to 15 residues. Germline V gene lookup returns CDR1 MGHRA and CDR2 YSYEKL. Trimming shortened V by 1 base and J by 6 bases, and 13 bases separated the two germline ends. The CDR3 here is CASSQVGGKGQPQHF. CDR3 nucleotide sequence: TGCGCCAGCAGCCAAGTCGGGGGGAAGGGTCAGCCCCAGCATTTT.

The chain's CDR3 is CASSQEFDYYTGELFF. The CDR3 DNA is TGCGCCAGCAGCCAAGAATTTGACTACTACACCGGGGAGCTGTTTTTT. The chain employs TRBV4-3 and TRBJ2-2; D is perhaps TRBD2 (5 bases). V was trimmed by 0 bases and J by 3 bases, leaving 11 bases between them. This CDR3 is 16 amino acids long. Per the germline V gene, CDR1 is LGHNA and CDR2 is YSLEER.

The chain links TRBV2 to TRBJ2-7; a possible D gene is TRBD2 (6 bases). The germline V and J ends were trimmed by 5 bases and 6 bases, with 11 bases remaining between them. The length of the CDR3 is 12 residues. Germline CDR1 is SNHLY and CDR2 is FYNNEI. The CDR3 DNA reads TGTGCCAGCAGTAGTCAGGGAGGCGAGCAGTACTTC. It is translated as CASSSQGGEQYF.

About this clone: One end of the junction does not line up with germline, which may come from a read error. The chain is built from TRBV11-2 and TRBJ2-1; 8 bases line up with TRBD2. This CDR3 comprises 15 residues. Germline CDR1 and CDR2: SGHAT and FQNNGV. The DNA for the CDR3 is TGTGCCAGCACCTTAGATGAGCGGGGGCACAATGAGCAGTTCTTC. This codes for CASTLDERGHNEQFF.

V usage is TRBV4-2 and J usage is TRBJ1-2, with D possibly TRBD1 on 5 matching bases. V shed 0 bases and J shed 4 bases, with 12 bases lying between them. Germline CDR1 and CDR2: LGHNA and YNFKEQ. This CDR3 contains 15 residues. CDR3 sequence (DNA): TGTGCCAGCAGCCAAGATCGCGGGGGTGGCTATGGCTACACCTTC. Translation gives CASSQDRGGGYGYTF.

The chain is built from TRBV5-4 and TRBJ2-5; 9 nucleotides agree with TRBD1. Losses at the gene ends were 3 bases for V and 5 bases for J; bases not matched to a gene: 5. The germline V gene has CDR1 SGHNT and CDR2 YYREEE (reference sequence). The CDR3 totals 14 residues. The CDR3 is CASSSHDRGETQYF. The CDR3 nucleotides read TGTGCCAGCAGCTCACACGACAGGGGGGAGACCCAGTACTTC.

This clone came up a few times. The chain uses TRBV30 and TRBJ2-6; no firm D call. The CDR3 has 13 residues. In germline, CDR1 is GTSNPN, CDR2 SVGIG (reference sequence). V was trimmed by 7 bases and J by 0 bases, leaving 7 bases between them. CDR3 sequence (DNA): TGTGCCTTGGCTCCCTCTGGGGCCAACGTCCTGACTTTC. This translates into CALAPSGANVLTF.

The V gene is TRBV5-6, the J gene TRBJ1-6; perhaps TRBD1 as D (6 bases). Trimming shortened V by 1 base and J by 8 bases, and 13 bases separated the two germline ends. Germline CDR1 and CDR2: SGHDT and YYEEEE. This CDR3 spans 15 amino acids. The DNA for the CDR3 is TGTGCCAGCAGCTTGATCGGCAGGGGAGATTCACCCCTCCACTTT. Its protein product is CASSLIGRGDSPLHF. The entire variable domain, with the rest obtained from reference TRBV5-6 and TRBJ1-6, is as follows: DAGVTQSPTHLIKTRGQQVTLRCSPKSGHDTVSWYQQALGQGPQFIFQYYEEEERQRGNFPDRFSGHQFPNYSSELNVNALLLGDSALYLCASSLIGRGDSPLHFGNGTRLTVT.

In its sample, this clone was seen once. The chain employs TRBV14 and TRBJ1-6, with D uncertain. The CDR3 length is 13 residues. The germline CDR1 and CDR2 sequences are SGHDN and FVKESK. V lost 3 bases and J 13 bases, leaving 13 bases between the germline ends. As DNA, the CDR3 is TGTGCCAGCAGCCAGCAGGCGATATCGCCCCTCCACTTT. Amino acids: CASSQQAISPLHF.

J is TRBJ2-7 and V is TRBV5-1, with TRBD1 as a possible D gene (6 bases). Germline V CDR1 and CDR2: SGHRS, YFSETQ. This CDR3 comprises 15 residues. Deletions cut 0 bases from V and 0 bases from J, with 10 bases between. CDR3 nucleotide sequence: TGCGCCAGCAGCTTGGACGGGACAAGCTCCTACGAGCAGTACTTC. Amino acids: CASSLDGTSSYEQYF.

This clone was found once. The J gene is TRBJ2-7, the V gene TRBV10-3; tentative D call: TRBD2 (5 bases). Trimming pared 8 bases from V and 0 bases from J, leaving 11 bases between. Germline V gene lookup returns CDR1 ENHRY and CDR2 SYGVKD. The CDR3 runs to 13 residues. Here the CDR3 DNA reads TGTGCCATCTCGGCTGGGAGCTCCTACGAGCAGTACTTC. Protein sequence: CAISAGSSYEQYF.